This T cell receptor beta chain was obtained from a study of graft-versus-host responses after intestinal transplantation. Looking at the study overall: Recipients uniformly received anti-thymocyte globulin induction, followed by tacrolimus and steroids for approximately 3 years. Study observations and caveats: There were GvH clones found in recipient marrow, and some of them appeared first in ileum or blood. Allografts of one patient group, those with graft-donor T cell macrochimerism, had high graft-versus-host to host-versus-graft clonal ratios.

CDR1 is MRHNA and CDR2 is SNTAGT in the germline V gene. Trimming shortened V by 8 bases and J by 1 base, and 17 bases separated the two germline ends. This CDR3 is 16 amino acids long. The protocol was immunoSEQ multiplex PCR, while the TCRdb copy is restricted to in-frame clones and leaves out a portion. The table has 75,000 to 100,000 clones, 80% to 95% seen once. As for this clone: What it binds is unknown.

Sequences were derived from unstimulated CD4+ T cells sorted from spleen or lymph node cells, sampled before intestinal transplant. The V gene is TRBV6-4, the J gene TRBJ2-2, with a possible D match to TRBD1 (6 bases). The clonotype comes from a human donor who received an intestinal transplant. As DNA, the CDR3 is TGTGCCAGCCGGATGATGACAGGAATGAACACCGGGGAGCTGTTTTTT. Translated: CASRMMTGMNTGELFF.